This T cell receptor (beta chain) was sequenced in a study of long-term antiretroviral therapy in people with HIV. With 2 bases removed from V and 7 bases from J, the gap between germline ends came to 6 bases. Germline values: CDR1 SGHRS, CDR2 YFSETQ. This CDR3 has 12 residues. Version v3.0 of the immunoSEQ assay was performed at survey level. Produced via immunoSEQ multiplex PCR; TCRdb's table is partial and in-frame only. The table lists fewer than 35,000 clones, approximately 80% of them singletons, with roughly 6.6% in the top ten. The clonotype was recovered from a woman between 45 and 60 years old with HIV. The sample in question was unsorted PBMCs, obtained 2 years after starting antiretroviral therapy. The rearrangement uses TRBV5-1 and TRBJ1-4; perhaps TRBD1 as D (6 bases). DNA for the CDR3: TGCGCCAGCAGCTTCAGGGGTGAAAAACTGTTTTTT. It yields the protein CASSFRGEKLFF.